One sample yielded the 27 T cell receptor beta chains listed below, sequenced in a study of shared clonotypes between healthy human individuals. Generated by immunoSEQ multiplex PCR, the TCRdb table keeps only in-frame clones and is missing some. The repertoire holds approximately 1.5 million clones, with around 98% as singletons. The sample taken for sequencing was naive CD4+ T cells sorted from blood. The subset is: CD45RA+ positively selected. Receptor source: a man aged 25-45 years in good health.

The CDR3 DNA reads as TGTGCCAGCAGTTCTAGCGGGAGAACCCACAATGAGCAGTTCTTC. It translates to CASSSSGRTHNEQFF. V gene TRBV27 combines with J gene TRBJ2-1; 10 nucleotides agree with TRBD2. Germline CDR1 MNHEY, CDR2 SMNVEV (reference sequence). The CDR3 has 15 amino acids. V gave up 4 bases and J gave up 5 bases; unmatched junction bases: 5.

The rearrangement joins TRBV9 to TRBJ2-1; the D gene is possibly TRBD2 (5 bases). V was clipped by 0 bases and J by 12 bases, with 10 bases between them. This CDR3 region has 12 residues. Germline CDR1 is SGDLS and CDR2 is YYNGEE. The CDR3 DNA reads TGTGCCAGCAGCGTAGTTTCCGGGGTGCAGTTCTTC. It encodes CASSVVSGVQFF.

V is TRBV6-5 and J is TRBJ2-7; D call uncertain. The CDR3 spans 14 residues. V was clipped by 0 bases and J by 3 bases, with 9 bases between them. Germline V gene lookup returns CDR1 MNHEY and CDR2 SVGAGI. The CDR3 bases are TGTGCCAGCAGTTACTCCCAGATGAACTACGAGCAGTACTTC. Its protein is CASSYSQMNYEQYF.

Comments on this clone: Additional DNA sequences in this sample encode the identical CDR3. The chain carries TRBV28 and TRBJ2-7; D unclear. The CDR3 extends over 11 amino acids. V lost 3 bases and J 2 bases, leaving 2 bases between the germline ends. Germline-derived CDR1 and CDR2 are MDHEN and SYDVKM. In DNA, the CDR3 is TGTGCCAGCAGTTTCGCCTACGAGCAGTACTTC. Translating it yields CASSFAYEQYF.

The gene calls are TRBV9 and TRBJ2-1; D perhaps matches TRBD1 (6 bases). CDR3 size: 16 residues. Deletions cut 1 base from V and 4 bases from J, with 15 bases between. Germline assignment: CDR1 SGDLS and CDR2 YYNGEE. As DNA, the CDR3 is TGTGCCAGCAGCGTAACCTCCCGGACAGTGTACAATGAGCAGTTCTTC. Protein product: CASSVTSRTVYNEQFF.

The chain couples TRBV5-8 to TRBJ2-3; TRBD2 agrees at 9 bases. J gave up 4 bases and V 7 bases, and 7 bases lay outside the gene matches. CDR1 is SGHTS, CDR2 YDEGEE, per germline. This CDR3 region has 14 residues. CDR3 in amino acids: CASRIAGEADTQYF. In DNA, the CDR3 is TGTGCCAGCCGTATAGCGGGAGAGGCAGATACGCAGTATTTT.

The CDR3 DNA reads as TGTGCCAGCAGCTTACAGGAACGACAGGGAAGGGACAAGCACGAGCAGTACTTC. Protein product: CASSLQERQGRDKHEQYF. V gene TRBV13 combines with J gene TRBJ2-7; 7 bases fit TRBD1. V shed 2 bases and J 5 bases; nucleotides not matched to a gene: 18. This CDR3 region has 18 residues. CDR1 and CDR2 (germline): PRHDT, FYEKMQ (reference sequence).

The V gene is TRBV28, the J gene TRBJ1-3, with 9 bases lining up with TRBD1. The V and J ends lost 6 bases and 2 bases, in that order; junction bases with no gene match: 14. The CDR3 consists of 18 residues. Germline V gene lookup returns CDR1 MDHEN and CDR2 SYDVKM. The CDR3 DNA reads TGTGCCAGCAGCCCTCCTACAGGGGGCATACTGGCTGGAAACACCATATATTTT. Translating gives CASSPPTGGILAGNTIYF.

About this clone: Other DNA sequences from this sample encode an identical CDR3 as well. The J gene is TRBJ2-7, the V gene TRBV18; D gene ambiguous. Trimming took 2 bases from V and 4 from J, leaving 6 bases between them. The CDR3 is 12 residues long. From germline, CDR1 is KGHSH and CDR2 LQKENI. DNA of the CDR3: TGTGCCAGCTCACCAGAAGGGTACGAGCAGTACTTC. It encodes CASSPEGYEQYF.

V is TRBV27 and J is TRBJ2-7, with D uncertain. The CDR3 is 16 residues long. Per germline, CDR1 MNHEY and CDR2 SMNVEV (reference sequence). The V gene lost 2 bases and the J gene lost 4 bases, with 18 bases spanning the gap. The CDR3 sequence is CASSLPRVWGKYEQYF. The CDR3 DNA reads as TGTGCCAGCAGTTTACCCCGGGTTTGGGGAAAATACGAGCAGTACTTC.

The V and J genes are TRBV28 and TRBJ1-3; 7 nucleotides align to TRBD1. With V trimmed by 3 bases and J by 0 bases, 17 bases remained unmatched. Germline loops: CDR1 MDHEN, CDR2 SYDVKM. The CDR3 length is 20 residues. Written as DNA, the CDR3 is TGTGCCAGCAGTTTGTCCGTTTTCGGGGACAGAGACTTCTCTGGAAACACCATATATTTT. Amino acids: CASSLSVFGDRDFSGNTIYF.

CDR3 region: CASSTDGNYGYTF. The CDR3 bases are TGTGCCAGCAGTACGGACGGGAACTATGGCTACACCTTC. V usage is TRBV6-6 and J usage is TRBJ1-2; unclear D gene. CDR1 and CDR2 (germline): MNHNY, SVGAGI (reference sequence). V lost 5 bases and J 2 bases, leaving 9 bases between the germline ends. The length of the CDR3 is 13 residues.

This chain links TRBV5-4 with TRBJ2-2; 11 bases match TRBD2. Germline CDR1 SGHNT, CDR2 YYREEE (reference sequence). Trimming at V came to 4 bases and at J to 1 base, leaving 3 bases not matched to a gene. The CDR3 covers 16 residues. CDR3 coding DNA: TGTGCCAGCAGCGGGGGACTAGCGGAGAACACCGGGGAGCTGTTTTTT. Protein: CASSGGLAENTGELFF.

The chain joins TRBV29-1 to TRBJ2-1; 16 bases are a match to TRBD2. V trimming: 5 bases; J trimming: 1 base; junction bases outside the gene matches: 5. CDR3 length: 17 amino acids. The germline V gene has CDR1 SQVTM and CDR2 ANQGSEA. In DNA form, the CDR3 reads TGCAGCGTTACGGGACTAGCGGGAGGGCGGTCCTACAATGAGCAGTTCTTC. Its protein product is CSVTGLAGGRSYNEQFF.

The rearrangement links TRBV5-4 to TRBJ1-2; tentative D call: TRBD1 (5 bases). V lost 2 bases and J 1 base, leaving 9 bases between the germline ends. Germline lookup yields CDR1 SGHNT and CDR2 YYREEE (reference sequence). The CDR3 is 14 amino acids. The DNA of the CDR3 is TGTGCCAGCAGCTTTTTGGGGGGTAACTATGGCTACACCTTC. Protein product: CASSFLGGNYGYTF.

Of note for this clone: The junction does not match germline at one end; this may be a read error. This rearrangement joins TRBV28 to TRBJ2-7, with 9 bases matching TRBD2. The CDR3 is made up of 14 amino acids. The germline gives CDR1 MDHEN, CDR2 SYDVKM. The CDR3 loop is CASSLVTSGYGQYF. The CDR3 DNA is TGTGCCAGCAGTTTAGTGACTAGCGGCTACGGGCAGTACTTC.

J is TRBJ2-3 and V is TRBV6-1; unclear D gene. The CDR3 is 15 amino acids. Germline CDR1 reads MNHNS; CDR2 reads SASEGT. V lost 2 bases and J lost 8, with 17 bases in between. CDR3 sequence (DNA): TGTGCCAGCAGTGAAAGGGTAGTGGGGTCAGGTACGCAGTATTTT. This gives the protein CASSERVVGSGTQYF.

The rearrangement joins TRBV28 to TRBJ2-2; perhaps D is TRBD1 or TRBD2 (5 bases each). The CDR3 has 16 residues. Germline V CDR1 and CDR2: MDHEN, SYDVKM. Trimming removed 3 bases from V and 2 bases from J, with 13 bases in between. The CDR3, as DNA: TGTGCCAGCAGTTTGGGACCAGGGTCAAACACCGGGGAGCTGTTTTTT. Its protein product is CASSLGPGSNTGELFF. The entire variable domain, with the rest obtained from reference TRBV28 and TRBJ2-2, is as follows: DVKVTQSSRYLVKRTGEKVFLECVQDMDHENMFWYRQDPGLGLRLIYFSYDVKMKEKGDIPEGYSVSREKKERFSLILESASTNQTSMYLCASSLGPGSNTGELFFGEGSRLTVL.

This sequence joins TRBV4-1 and TRBJ1-1; D unresolved. CDR3 length: 15 residues. The V and J ends lost 4 bases and 0 bases respectively, with 12 bases between them. Per the germline V gene, CDR1 is MGHRA and CDR2 is YSYEKL. The CDR3 coding sequence is TGCGCCAGCAGCCTGGATGCGGGGATGAACACTGAAGCTTTCTTT. This gives the protein CASSLDAGMNTEAFF.

The V and J genes are TRBV5-1 and TRBJ1-1, with 9 positions matching TRBD1. The junction had 7 bases not matched to a gene; V was cut back by 4 bases and J by 3 bases. The CDR3 totals 15 residues. CDR1 SGHRS and CDR2 YFSETQ come from the germline V gene. CDR3 DNA: TGCGCCAGCAGCGTGACCGGGACAGGGCACACTGAAGCTTTCTTT. Its protein product is CASSVTGTGHTEAFF.

The rearrangement joins TRBV4-3 to TRBJ2-3; 10 bases map to TRBD2. V trimming: 4 bases; J trimming: 0 bases; junction bases outside the gene matches: 4. The CDR3 length is 16 residues. The germline V gene encodes CDR1 LGHNA and CDR2 YSLEER. This CDR3 is CASSLGLAASTDTQYF. As DNA, the CDR3 is TGCGCCAGCAGCCTCGGACTAGCGGCTAGCACAGATACGCAGTATTTT.

The chain recombines TRBV5-5 with TRBJ2-5; D is possibly TRBD2 (6 bases). Germline assignment: CDR1 SGHKS and CDR2 YYEKEE (reference sequence). This CDR3 is built from 14 residues. V dropped 3 bases and J dropped 4 bases, with 13 bases sitting between them. The CDR3 here is CASSSLGGGETQYF. Written as DNA, the CDR3 is TGTGCCAGCAGCTCCCTCGGGGGAGGAGAGACCCAGTACTTC.

The J gene is TRBJ2-1, the V gene TRBV5-1; no clear D gene. The CDR3 loop spans 13 amino acids. Germline V gives CDR1 SGHRS, CDR2 YFSETQ. V gave up 7 bases and J gave up 4 bases, with 12 bases separating them. The CDR3 loop is CASFLDPYNEQFF. The CDR3, as DNA: TGCGCCAGCTTCTTAGACCCATACAATGAGCAGTTCTTC.

This chain uses TRBV29-1 with TRBJ2-2; TRBD1 aligns across 11 bases. In germline, CDR1 is SQVTM, CDR2 ANQGSEA. J lost 5 bases, V lost 7 bases, and 3 bases had no gene match. The CDR3 extends over 13 amino acids. The CDR3 region is CSAGQGATGELFF. In DNA form, the CDR3 reads TGCAGCGCCGGACAGGGGGCAACCGGGGAGCTGTTTTTT.

This clone was seen a single time. The rearrangement uses TRBV28 and TRBJ1-3; D may be TRBD1 (5 bases). Germline V gives CDR1 MDHEN, CDR2 SYDVKM. V lost 3 bases to trimming and J lost 0 bases, with 15 bases between them. CDR3 length: 17 residues. The CDR3 nucleotides are TGTGCCAGCAGTTTGGGGGTTGGGATTAACTCTGGAAACACCATATATTTT. This gives the protein CASSLGVGINSGNTIYF.

The DNA of the CDR3 is TGTGCCAGCAGCTTTCATTTTCATCGCAGTCCCATTACCTACGAGCAGTACTTC. This gives the protein CASSFHFHRSPITYEQYF. The V and J genes are TRBV11-3 and TRBJ2-7; no firm D call. V gave up 3 bases and J gave up 2 bases, with 23 bases separating them. Germline CDR1 SGHNT, CDR2 YENEEA. This CDR3 contains 18 residues.

This clone has more than one count but fewer than ten. The genes are TRBV19 and TRBJ1-2; weak D call: TRBD1 (5 bases). CDR1 and CDR2 (germline): LNHDA, SQIVND (reference sequence). The ends were cut back, 6 bases at V and 6 bases at J, with 20 bases in the middle. CDR3 length: 15 residues. In DNA form, the CDR3 reads TGTGCCAGTAGACCCACCGGGACGGCCGTTGATGGCTACACCTTC. Translating gives CASRPTGTAVDGYTF.